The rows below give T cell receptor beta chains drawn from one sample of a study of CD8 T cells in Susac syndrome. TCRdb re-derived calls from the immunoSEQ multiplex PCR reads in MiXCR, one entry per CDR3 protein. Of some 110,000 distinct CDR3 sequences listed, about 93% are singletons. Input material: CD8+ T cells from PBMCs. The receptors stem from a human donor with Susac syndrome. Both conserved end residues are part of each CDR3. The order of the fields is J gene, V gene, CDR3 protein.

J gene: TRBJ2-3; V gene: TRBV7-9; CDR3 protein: CASSRLGTETDTQYF
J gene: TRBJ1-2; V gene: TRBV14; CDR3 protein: CASSLGTGPRHGYTF
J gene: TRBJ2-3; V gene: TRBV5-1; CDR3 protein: CASSLVRSLSTDTQYF
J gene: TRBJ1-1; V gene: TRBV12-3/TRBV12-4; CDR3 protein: CASSPQGRMNTEAFF
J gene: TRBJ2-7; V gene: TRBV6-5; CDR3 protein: CASSYRLGAQEQYF
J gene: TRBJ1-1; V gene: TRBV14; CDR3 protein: CASSYTRDLAFF
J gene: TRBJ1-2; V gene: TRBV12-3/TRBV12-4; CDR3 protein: CASSPGQGAKYGYTF
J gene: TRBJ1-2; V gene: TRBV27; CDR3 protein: CASSLSGTDSYTF
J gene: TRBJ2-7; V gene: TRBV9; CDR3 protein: CASSVGLAGYEQYF
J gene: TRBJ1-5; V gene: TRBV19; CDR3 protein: CASRGGALANQPQHF
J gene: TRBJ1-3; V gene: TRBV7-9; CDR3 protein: CASSALGDSGNTIYF
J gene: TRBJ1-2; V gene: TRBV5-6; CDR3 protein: CASGRLVGYTF
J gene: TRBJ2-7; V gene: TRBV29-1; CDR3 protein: CSVEVGQSSSYEQYF
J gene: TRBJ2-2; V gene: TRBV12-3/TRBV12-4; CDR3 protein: CASSPAYTGELFF
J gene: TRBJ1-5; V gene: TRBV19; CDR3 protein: CASSIDRDHNQPQHF
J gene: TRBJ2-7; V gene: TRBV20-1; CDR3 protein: CSANRDSSYEQYF
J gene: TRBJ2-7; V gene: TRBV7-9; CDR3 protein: CASSLGPSGQTYEQYF
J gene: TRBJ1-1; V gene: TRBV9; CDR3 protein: CASSPAMNTEAFF
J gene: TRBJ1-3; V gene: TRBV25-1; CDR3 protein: CASSEAYTNTIYF
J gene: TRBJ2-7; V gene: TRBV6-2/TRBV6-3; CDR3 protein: CASSYRPGQSSYEQYF
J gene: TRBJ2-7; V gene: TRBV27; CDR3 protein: CASSWGPRRYEQYF
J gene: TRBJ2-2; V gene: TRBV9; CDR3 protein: CASSPLGEVYNTGELFF
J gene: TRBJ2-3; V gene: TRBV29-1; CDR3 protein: CSVAGWVRAPGTDTQYF
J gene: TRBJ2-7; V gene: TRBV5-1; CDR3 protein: CASSLAGFQRHEQYF
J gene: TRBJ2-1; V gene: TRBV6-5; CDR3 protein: CASSVAGGNNEQFF
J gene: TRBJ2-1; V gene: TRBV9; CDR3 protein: CASSVGPGGYNEQFF
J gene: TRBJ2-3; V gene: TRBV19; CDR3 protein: CASSPFTDTQYF
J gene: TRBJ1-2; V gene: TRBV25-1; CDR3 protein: CASSEGTGAYGYTF
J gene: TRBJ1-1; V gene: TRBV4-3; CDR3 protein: CASSPSGQGGLGAFF
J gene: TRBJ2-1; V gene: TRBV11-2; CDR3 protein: CASSHRRDAYNEQFF
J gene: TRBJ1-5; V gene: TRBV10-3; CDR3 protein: CAITGQGPGRSDQPQHF
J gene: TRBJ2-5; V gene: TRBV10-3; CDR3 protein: CAISEGTGWGETQYF
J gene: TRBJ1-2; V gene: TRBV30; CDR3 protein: CAWSVAEGEGYTF
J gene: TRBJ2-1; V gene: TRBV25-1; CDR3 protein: CQTRRDRDDNEQFF
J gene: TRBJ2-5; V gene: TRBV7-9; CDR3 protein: CASSVRDRGLQETQYF
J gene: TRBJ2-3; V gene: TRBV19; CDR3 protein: CASSMTGSRTDTQYF
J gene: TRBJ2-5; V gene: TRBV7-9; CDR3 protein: CASSPGQGLETQYF
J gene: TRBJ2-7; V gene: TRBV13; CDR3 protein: CASRFQTYEQYF
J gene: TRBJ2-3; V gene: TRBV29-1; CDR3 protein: CSVVGGSSTDTQYF
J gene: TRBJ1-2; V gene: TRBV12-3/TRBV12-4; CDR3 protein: CASSFSTDSSPHF
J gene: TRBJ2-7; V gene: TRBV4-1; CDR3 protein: CASSQIGEIDEQYF
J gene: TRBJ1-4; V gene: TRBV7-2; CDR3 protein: CASSFRNDRAEGEKLFF
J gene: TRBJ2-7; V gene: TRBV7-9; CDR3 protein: CASSRSRDQPREQYF
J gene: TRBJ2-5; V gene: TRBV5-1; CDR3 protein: CASSGRTDYQETQYF
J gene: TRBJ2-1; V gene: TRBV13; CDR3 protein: CASSLAGLAGGEQFF
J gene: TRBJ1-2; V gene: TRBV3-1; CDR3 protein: CASSQDRGAYGYTF
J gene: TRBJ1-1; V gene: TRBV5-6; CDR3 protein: CASSLMVRLWGTEAFF
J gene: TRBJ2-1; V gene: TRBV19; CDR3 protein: CASSIVWTSGGVEQFF
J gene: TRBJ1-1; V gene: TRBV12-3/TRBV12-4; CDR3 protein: CASSFTGMNTEAFF
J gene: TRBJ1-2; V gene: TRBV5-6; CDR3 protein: CASSRRTGDGYTF